A single sample gave rise to the 30 T cell receptor beta chains below, sequenced in a study of cytomegalovirus exposure and HLA in healthy donors. Primers: 60 Vbeta forward and 13 Jbeta reverse. The protocol was immunoSEQ multiplex PCR, while the TCRdb copy is restricted to in-frame clones and leaves out a portion. The sample's table shows about 48,000 clones. The sample comprised PBMCs. These receptors were collected from a male donor in good health and CMV-seropositive.

The chain couples TRBV10-1 to TRBJ2-5, with 8 bases lining up with TRBD1. The J call may be wrong; the DNA end is better matched by TRBJ2-7. From germline, CDR1 is WNHNN and CDR2 SYGVQD (reference sequence). The CDR3 extends over 15 amino acids. The CDR3 DNA is TGCGCCAGCAGTGAGTGTGGACAGGGCAACTACGAGCAGTACTTC. It yields the protein CASSECGQGNYEQYF.

The chain recombines TRBV5-1 with TRBJ1-1; D gene ambiguous. There are 13 residues in the CDR3. V lost 6 bases and J lost 10, with 19 bases in between. From germline, CDR1 is SGHRS and CDR2 YFSETQ. The CDR3 here is CASKGGENAGAFF. CDR3 nucleotide sequence: TGCGCCAGCAAAGGCGGGGAGAATGCAGGAGCTTTCTTT.

CDR3 in DNA: TGTGCCAGCAGTTCCCTTAGCGGGAACACCGGGGAGCTGTTTTTT. This sequence encodes CASSSLSGNTGELFF. The chain joins TRBV27 to TRBJ2-2, with D possibly being TRBD2 (6 bases). The CDR3 extends over 15 amino acids. Germline V gene lookup returns CDR1 MNHEY and CDR2 SMNVEV (reference sequence). Deletions cut 4 bases from V and 1 base from J, with 10 bases between.

This chain connects TRBV7-6 to TRBJ2-7, with D unclear. The CDR3 is 12 amino acids. The germline V and J ends were trimmed by 5 bases and 6 bases, with 11 bases remaining between them. Germline V gives CDR1 SGHVS, CDR2 FNYEAQ. The CDR3 coding sequence is TGTGCCAGCAGCCCGTTCCCGGGCGAGCAGTACTTC. This sequence encodes CASSPFPGEQYF.

In nucleotides, the CDR3 is TGCGCCAGCAGCTTGGAGAGTCCTAACTATGGCTACACCTTC. It codes for CASSLESPNYGYTF. This chain uses TRBV5-1 with TRBJ1-2, with no clear D. Germline CDR1 SGHRS, CDR2 YFSETQ. The germline V and J ends were trimmed by 0 bases and 0 bases, with 6 bases remaining between them. The CDR3 is 14 amino acids.

In nucleotides, the CDR3 is TGTGCCAGCAGTTTTGGGGGGATCGAGTACGAGCAGTACTTC. Amino acid sequence: CASSFGGIEYEQYF. V gene TRBV6-5 combines with J gene TRBJ2-7, with D possibly being TRBD2 (6 bases). Germline V gives CDR1 MNHEY, CDR2 SVGAGI. Trimming stripped 4 bases from V and 4 bases from J, with 14 bases between. The CDR3 sequence is 14 residues long.

The genes are TRBV27 and TRBJ1-4; D is possibly TRBD1 (5 bases). Per the germline V gene, CDR1 is MNHEY and CDR2 is SMNVEV (reference sequence). Trimming took 4 bases from V and 5 from J, leaving 11 bases between them. CDR3 length: 14 residues. In DNA form, the CDR3 reads TGTGCCAGCAGTTCTCGGGGGATCAATGAAAAACTGTTTTTT. Protein: CASSSRGINEKLFF.

The gene calls are TRBV4-3 and TRBJ2-5; 11 nucleotides match TRBD2. Germline values: CDR1 LGHNA, CDR2 YSLEER. The V gene end was trimmed by 1 base and the J gene end by 4 bases; junction bases not matched to a gene: 2. CDR3 length: 15 amino acids. The CDR3 loop reads CASSQASGGSETQYF. In DNA form, the CDR3 reads TGCGCCAGCAGCCAAGCTAGCGGGGGGTCAGAGACCCAGTACTTC.

The rearrangement links TRBV7-2 to TRBJ2-5, with 13 bases aligning to TRBD2. This CDR3 has 18 residues. J lost 3 bases, V lost 5 bases, and 12 bases had no gene match. Germline CDR1 reads SGHTA; CDR2 reads FQGNSA. The CDR3 DNA follows: TGTGCCAGCAGCCTCAGACTAGCGGGGGGCCAGGCCAAAGAGACCCAGTACTTC. Amino acid sequence: CASSLRLAGGQAKETQYF. The full variable domain, its missing parts supplied by reference TRBV7-2 and TRBJ2-5, is GAGVSQSPSNKVTEKGKDVELRCDPISGHTALYWYRQSLGQGLEFLIYFQGNSAPDKSGLPSDRFSAERTGGSVSTLTIQRTQQEDSAVYLCASSLRLAGGQAKETQYFGPGTRLLVL.

V usage is TRBV5-1 and J usage is TRBJ1-1; tentative D call: TRBD1 (6 bases). Trimming cost V 4 bases and J 3 bases, with 13 bases left between them. The CDR3 extends over 14 amino acids. Germline CDR1 is SGHRS and CDR2 is YFSETQ. CDR3 residues: CASSPTGSHTEAFF. In nucleotides, the CDR3 is TGCGCCAGCAGCCCCACAGGGTCGCACACTGAAGCTTTCTTT.

The chain couples TRBV2 to TRBJ2-2, with a weak D call TRBD1 (5 bases). This CDR3 has 13 amino acids. V was pared by 7 bases and J by 4 bases, with 10 bases between. CDR1 and CDR2 (germline): SNHLY, FYNNEI. The CDR3 is CASTDQGTGELFF. The CDR3 DNA follows: TGTGCCAGCACCGATCAGGGCACCGGGGAGCTGTTTTTT.

The CDR3 is CASTTPSTGARGKLFF. The CDR3 region has the DNA TGTGCCAGTACCACACCCTCGACAGGGGCTAGAGGAAAACTGTTTTTT. The rearrangement uses TRBV19 and TRBJ1-4, with 8 bases aligning to TRBD1. Per germline, CDR1 LNHDA and CDR2 SQIVND (reference sequence). V was pared by 7 bases and J by 10 bases, with 17 bases of the junction left unmatched. The CDR3 runs to 16 residues. Filled out from reference TRBV19 and TRBJ1-4, the complete variable domain reads DGGITQSPKYLFRKEGQNVTLSCEQNLNHDAMYWYRQDPGQGLRLIYYSQIVNDFQKGDIAEGYSVSREKKESFPLTVTSAQKNPTAFYLCASTTPSTGARGKLFFGSGTQLSVL.

The genes are TRBV19 and TRBJ2-1; 9 nucleotides match TRBD1. The V gene's germline CDR1 is LNHDA and CDR2 SQIVND (reference sequence). V shed 3 bases, J shed 15 bases, and the junction held 6 bases outside the gene matches. This CDR3 contains 12 residues. DNA for the CDR3: TGTGCCAGTAGTATGATAACAGGGGGCGCGTTCTTC. Translating it yields CASSMITGGAFF. The whole variable domain, remainder taken from reference TRBV19 and TRBJ2-1, is DGGITQSPKYLFRKEGQNVTLSCEQNLNHDAMYWYRQDPGQGLRLIYYSQIVNDFQKGDIAEGYSVSREKKESFPLTVTSAQKNPTAFYLCASSMITGGAFFGPGTRLTVL.

The chain combines TRBV5-5 with TRBJ1-2, with a possible D match to TRBD1 (5 bases). This CDR3 contains 15 residues. The V and J ends lost 0 bases and 1 base respectively, with 10 bases between them. Germline assignment: CDR1 SGHKS and CDR2 YYEKEE (reference sequence). The DNA for the CDR3 is TGTGCCAGCAGCTTGGGGACACTAATTAACTATGGCTACACCTTC. It yields the protein CASSLGTLINYGYTF.

The chain combines TRBV5-5 with TRBJ2-7, with TRBD2 as a possible D gene (7 bases). The CDR3 sequence is 15 residues long. Germline V gene lookup returns CDR1 SGHKS and CDR2 YYEKEE (reference sequence). The V end lost 0 bases, the J end lost 2 bases, and 12 bases lay between the germline ends. The CDR3 reads CASSLVSGGAYEQYF. The CDR3 bases are TGTGCCAGCAGCTTGGTTTCGGGGGGCGCCTACGAGCAGTACTTC.

The gene calls are TRBV7-3 and TRBJ2-1; TRBD2 matches 8 bases. CDR3 length equals 15 residues. J was trimmed by 3 bases and V by 1 base; bases with no gene match: 2. Per the germline V gene, CDR1 is SGHTA and CDR2 is FQGTGA. CDR3 bases: TGTGCCAGCAGCTTAAGTCTAGCGGGCTACAATGAGCAGTTCTTC. Its translation is CASSLSLAGYNEQFF.

The chain couples TRBV6-5 to TRBJ2-1; 8 positions agree with TRBD2. J lost 3 bases, V lost 5 bases, and 6 bases had no gene match. The CDR3 has 15 residues. Germline values: CDR1 MNHEY, CDR2 SVGAGI. The CDR3 DNA is TGTGCCAGCAGTCAAACTAGCGGCCTCTACAATGAGCAGTTCTTC. It is translated as CASSQTSGLYNEQFF.

The chain recombines TRBV15 with TRBJ1-5; D might be TRBD1 (5 bases). Germline loops: CDR1 LNHNV, CDR2 YYDKDF (reference sequence). V was cut by 5 bases and J by 3 bases, with 11 bases left in between. The CDR3 consists of 14 residues. The CDR3 loop reads CATSPGPTNQPQHF. The CDR3 DNA reads as TGTGCCACCAGCCCAGGGCCCACCAATCAGCCCCAGCATTTT.

The rearrangement links TRBV21-1 to TRBJ2-3; the table gives TRBD1 as D, unverified against the DNA. TRBV21-1 is designated a pseudogene. The CDR3 consists of 15 residues. In DNA, the CDR3 is TGTGCCAGCAGCAACACAGAAATTAACACAGATACGCAGTATTTT. It yields the protein CASSNTEINTDTQYF.

The chain combines TRBV5-1 with TRBJ2-1, with D possibly matching TRBD2 (5 bases). V was pared by 0 bases and J by 4 bases, with 8 bases between. The germline V gene has CDR1 SGHRS and CDR2 YFSETQ. This CDR3 has 14 residues. This chain's CDR3 is CASSLAGFYNEQFF. In nucleotides, the CDR3 is TGCGCCAGCAGCTTGGCGGGATTTTACAATGAGCAGTTCTTC.

The gene calls are TRBV18 and TRBJ1-2; TRBD1 is a possible D gene (5 bases). The germline CDR1 and CDR2 sequences are KGHSH and LQKENI. There are 14 residues in the CDR3. Deletions cut 5 bases from V and 4 bases from J, with 14 bases between. The CDR3 is CASSVIQGTYGYTF. In DNA, the CDR3 is TGTGCCAGCTCAGTTATCCAGGGAACCTATGGCTACACCTTC. The whole variable domain, filled in from reference TRBV18 and TRBJ1-2, reads NAGVMQNPRHLVRRRGQEARLRCSPMKGHSHVYWYRQLPEEGLKFMVYLQKENIIDESGMPKERFSAEFPKEGPSILRIQQVVRGDSAAYFCASSVIQGTYGYTFGSGTRLTVV.

The chain is built from TRBV18 and TRBJ2-3; 7 nucleotides match TRBD1. With 6 bases clipped from V and 0 bases from J, the junction kept 6 bases outside the gene matches. Germline CDR1 reads KGHSH; CDR2 reads LQKENI. The CDR3 consists of 15 residues. CDR3 residues: CASSARDSSTDTQYF. The CDR3 region has the DNA TGTGCCAGCTCCGCCCGGGACAGCAGCACAGATACGCAGTATTTT.

As to this clone: The junction differs from germline at one of its ends, possibly a read error. The chain couples TRBV2 to TRBJ2-1, with D perhaps matching TRBD1 (7 bases). The CDR3 covers 16 residues. Germline values: CDR1 SNHLY, CDR2 FYNNEI. The CDR3 bases are TGTGCCAGAAGTGGGGTCCAGGGGGGATGGCACAATGAGCAGTTCTTC. It yields the protein CARSGVQGGWHNEQFF.

This rearrangement joins TRBV28 to TRBJ2-7, with D possibly TRBD2 on 5 matching bases. Germline CDR1 is MDHEN and CDR2 is SYDVKM. The CDR3 totals 12 residues. V lost 9 bases to trimming and J lost 3 bases, with 12 bases between them. CDR3 nucleotide sequence: TGTGCCAGTTCTTACCGGGACTACGAGCAGTACTTC. This encodes CASSYRDYEQYF.

This chain links TRBV5-1 with TRBJ1-1; 9 bases map to TRBD1. V shed 3 bases and J 5 bases; nucleotides not matched to a gene: 11. CDR1 SGHRS and CDR2 YFSETQ come from the germline V gene. CDR3 length: 16 amino acids. The CDR3 DNA reads TGCGCCAGCAGCTATGGCCTCGGACAGGGGCGGACTGAAGCTTTCTTT. Its protein is CASSYGLGQGRTEAFF.

The CDR3 loop is CASSRLGTGDYGYTF. The CDR3 DNA is TGCGCCAGCAGCCGGCTCGGGACAGGGGACTATGGCTACACCTTC. The chain is built from TRBV4-1 and TRBJ1-2; TRBD1 aligns across 10 bases. Germline CDR1 and CDR2: MGHRA and YSYEKL. The CDR3 sequence is 15 residues long. V shed 4 bases, J shed 3 bases, and the junction held 5 bases outside the gene matches.

The rearrangement links TRBV7-6 to TRBJ2-1, with 7 bases matching TRBD2. Germline V gives CDR1 SGHVS, CDR2 FNYEAQ. V was pared by 1 base and J by 2 bases, with 2 bases of the junction left unmatched. The CDR3 sequence is 15 residues long. This CDR3 reads CASSLGSGPYNEQFF. CDR3 nucleotide sequence: TGTGCCAGCAGCTTAGGTAGCGGGCCCTACAATGAGCAGTTCTTC.

The chain couples TRBV6-5 to TRBJ2-2, with a possible D match to TRBD1 (6 bases). The germline V gene encodes CDR1 MNHEY and CDR2 SVGAGI. The CDR3 loop spans 15 amino acids. The V gene lost 8 bases and the J gene lost 4 bases, with 17 bases spanning the gap. Here the CDR3 DNA reads TGTGCCAGCCCAACCCCCACAGGGAGCACCGGGGAGCTGTTTTTT. Translating gives CASPTPTGSTGELFF.

V usage is TRBV2 and J usage is TRBJ2-4; possible D gene TRBD2, 6 bases. Germline-derived CDR1 and CDR2 are SNHLY and FYNNEI. This CDR3 is built from 16 residues. V was cut by 1 base and J by 0 bases, with 10 bases left in between. DNA of the CDR3: TGTGCCAGCAGTGAAGGGACTACCGTAGCCAAAAACATTCAGTACTTC. Translating it yields CASSEGTTVAKNIQYF.

CDR3 coding DNA: TGTGCCAGCACCTCCCTAGCGACCGTTGTCAATGAGCAGTTCTTC. This encodes CASTSLATVVNEQFF. The chain has TRBV6-1 and TRBJ2-1, with D tentatively TRBD2 (6 bases). CDR1 is MNHNS, CDR2 SASEGT, per germline. Trimming removed 7 bases at V and 6 bases at J, with 19 bases between. The CDR3 runs to 15 residues.